Following are 6 T cell receptor beta chains from one sample sequenced in a study of cytomegalovirus exposure and HLA in healthy donors. 13 Jbeta primers and 60 Vbeta primers were used for the PCR. Generated by immunoSEQ multiplex PCR, the TCRdb table keeps only in-frame clones and is missing some. Here the sample spans roughly 170,000 clones, roughly 80% being singletons. The sequenced sample was PBMCs. All receptors derive from a woman aged 45 to 65 in good health and CMV-seropositive.

This clone has only one observation. This chain links TRBV7-9 with TRBJ1-1; D remains ambiguous. Trimming shortened V by 5 bases and J by 6 bases, and 10 bases separated the two germline ends. This CDR3 has 12 residues. CDR1 and CDR2 (germline): SEHNR, FQNEAQ (reference sequence). CDR3 sequence (DNA): TGTGCCAGCAGCCCCACCGGGTCTGAAGCTTTCTTT. Protein product: CASSPTGSEAFF.

In this sample, this clone turned up a few times. The V gene is TRBV9, the J gene TRBJ1-1, with D tentatively TRBD1 (6 bases). Germline values: CDR1 SGDLS, CDR2 YYNGEE. The CDR3 loop spans 12 amino acids. The germline V and J ends were trimmed by 3 bases and 7 bases, with 10 bases remaining between them. CDR3 amino acids: CASSGTGFEAFF. Written as DNA, the CDR3 is TGTGCCAGCAGCGGAACAGGGTTTGAAGCTTTCTTT.

The V and J genes are TRBV29-1 and TRBJ2-5; D call uncertain. The length of the CDR3 is 12 residues. The germline V gene has CDR1 SQVTM and CDR2 ANQGSEA. Trimming removed 4 bases at V and 5 bases at J, with 11 bases between. CDR3 DNA: TGCAGCGTTGTGCTAGGATTGGAGACCCAGTACTTC. This sequence encodes CSVVLGLETQYF.

The V gene is TRBV2, the J gene TRBJ1-1, with D maybe TRBD1 (5 bases). Germline V gene lookup returns CDR1 SNHLY and CDR2 FYNNEI. There are 14 residues in the CDR3. V was trimmed by 6 bases and J by 1 base, leaving 12 bases between them. Here the CDR3 reads CASSLITGNTEAFF. The CDR3 DNA is TGTGCCAGCAGCCTAATTACAGGGAACACTGAAGCTTTCTTT.

The V call is TRBV7-6, the J call TRBJ2-7; D unclear. Trimming shortened V by 4 bases and J by 3 bases, and 10 bases separated the two germline ends. The germline CDR1 and CDR2 sequences are SGHVS and FNYEAQ. The CDR3 is 13 amino acids. The CDR3 coding sequence is TGTGCCAGCAGCTCCGCCGGCGGCTACGAGCAGTACTTC. The encoded protein is CASSSAGGYEQYF.

The chain uses TRBV6-1 and TRBJ2-5; 9 bases align to TRBD1. Germline CDR1 is MNHNS and CDR2 is SASEGT. This CDR3 has 15 amino acids. Unmatched junction bases numbered 7, after V lost 6 bases and J lost 2 bases. CDR3 DNA: TGTGCCAGCAGCCCCGGACAGGGGAGACAAGAGACCCAGTACTTC. It codes for CASSPGQGRQETQYF.